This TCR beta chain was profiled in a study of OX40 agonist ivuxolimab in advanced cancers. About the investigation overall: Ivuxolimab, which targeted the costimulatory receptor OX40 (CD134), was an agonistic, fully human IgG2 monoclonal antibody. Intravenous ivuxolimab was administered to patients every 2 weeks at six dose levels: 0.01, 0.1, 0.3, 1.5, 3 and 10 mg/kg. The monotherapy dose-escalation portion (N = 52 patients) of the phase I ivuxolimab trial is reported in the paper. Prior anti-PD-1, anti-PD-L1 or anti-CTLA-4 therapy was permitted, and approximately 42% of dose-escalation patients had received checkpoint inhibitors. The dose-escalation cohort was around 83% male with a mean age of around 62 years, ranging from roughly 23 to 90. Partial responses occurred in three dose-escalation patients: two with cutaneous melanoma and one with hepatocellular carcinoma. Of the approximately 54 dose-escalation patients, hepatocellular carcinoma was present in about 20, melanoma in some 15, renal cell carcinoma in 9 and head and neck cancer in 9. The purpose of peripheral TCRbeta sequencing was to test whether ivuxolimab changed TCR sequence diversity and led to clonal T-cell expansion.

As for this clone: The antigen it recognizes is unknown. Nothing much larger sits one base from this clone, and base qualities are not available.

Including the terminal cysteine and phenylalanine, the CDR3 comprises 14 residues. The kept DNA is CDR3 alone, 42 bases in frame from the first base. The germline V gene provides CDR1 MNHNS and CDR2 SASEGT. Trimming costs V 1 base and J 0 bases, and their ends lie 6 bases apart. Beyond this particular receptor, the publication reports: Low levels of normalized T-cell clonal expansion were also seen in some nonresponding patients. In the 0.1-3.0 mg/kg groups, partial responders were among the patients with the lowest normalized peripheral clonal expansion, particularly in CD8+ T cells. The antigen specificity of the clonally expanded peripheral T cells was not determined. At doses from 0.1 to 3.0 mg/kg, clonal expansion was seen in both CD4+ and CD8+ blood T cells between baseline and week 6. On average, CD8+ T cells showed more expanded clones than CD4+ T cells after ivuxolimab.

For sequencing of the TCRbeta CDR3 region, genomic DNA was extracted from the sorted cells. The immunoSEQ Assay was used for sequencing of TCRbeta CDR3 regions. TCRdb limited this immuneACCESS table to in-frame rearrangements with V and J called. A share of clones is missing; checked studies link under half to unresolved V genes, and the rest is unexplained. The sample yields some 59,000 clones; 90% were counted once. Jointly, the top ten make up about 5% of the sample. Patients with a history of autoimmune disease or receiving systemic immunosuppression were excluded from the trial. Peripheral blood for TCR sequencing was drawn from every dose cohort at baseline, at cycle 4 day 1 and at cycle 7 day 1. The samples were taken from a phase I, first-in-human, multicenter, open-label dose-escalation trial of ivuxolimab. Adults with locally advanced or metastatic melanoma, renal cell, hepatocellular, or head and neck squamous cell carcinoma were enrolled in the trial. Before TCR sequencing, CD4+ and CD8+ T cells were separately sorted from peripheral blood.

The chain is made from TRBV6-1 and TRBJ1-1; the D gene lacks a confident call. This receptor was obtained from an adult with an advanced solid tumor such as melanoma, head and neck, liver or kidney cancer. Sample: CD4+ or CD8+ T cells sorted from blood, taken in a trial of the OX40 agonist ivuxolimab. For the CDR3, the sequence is CASSEGSLNTEAFF. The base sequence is TGTGCCAGCAGTGAAGGGAGTCTGAACACTGAAGCTTTCTTT.